One sample yielded the 12 T cell receptor beta chains listed below, sequenced in a study of blood T cell repertoires in COVID-19. Profiling relied on immunoSEQ multiplex PCR, and the TCRdb table lists in-frame clones only, not all of them. Altogether about 180,000 clones are present, roughly nine tenths being singletons, with the ten largest covering under 2%. Sequencing was performed on peripheral blood. These receptors were collected from a man aged 18 to 29 who had recovered from COVID-19.

The J gene is TRBJ2-2, the V gene TRBV5-1; D gene uncertain. Germline V CDR1 and CDR2: SGHRS, YFSETQ. With 2 bases removed from V and 4 bases from J, the gap between germline ends came to 6 bases. The CDR3 is 13 residues long. The CDR3 loop is CASSLRSTGELFF. The DNA for the CDR3 is TGCGCCAGCAGCTTACGGTCCACCGGGGAGCTGTTTTTT.

The rearrangement links TRBV6-5 to TRBJ1-2; tentative D call: TRBD1 (5 bases). CDR3 length: 13 amino acids. Trimming took 1 base from V and 8 from J, leaving 11 bases between them. Germline V CDR1 and CDR2: MNHEY, SVGAGI. DNA of the CDR3: TGTGCCAGCAGTTACTTTGGGGGGGGAGGCTACACCTTC. It specifies CASSYFGGGGYTF.

V gene TRBV5-1 combines with J gene TRBJ2-6; D not certain. The length of the CDR3 is 15 residues. Germline CDR1 SGHRS, CDR2 YFSETQ. The V end was cut by 2 bases, the J end by 2 bases, with 8 bases between. In DNA form, the CDR3 reads TGCGCCAGCAGCTTTTCCGGTCCTGGGGCCAACGTCCTGACTTTC. Its protein product is CASSFSGPGANVLTF.

The CDR3 spells CATRLAGPYEQYF. DNA of the CDR3: TGTGCCACCCGACTAGCGGGACCCTACGAGCAGTACTTC. The chain links TRBV10-3 to TRBJ2-7, with 11 positions matching TRBD2. The V segment lost 10 bases and the J segment 2 bases; nucleotides outside the gene matches: 4. The CDR3 is 13 amino acids. From germline, CDR1 is ENHRY and CDR2 SYGVKD.

The rearrangement joins TRBV6-6 to TRBJ2-6; 14 bases fit TRBD2. CDR3 length equals 22 residues. The J segment lost 2 bases and the V segment lost 5 bases, leaving 17 bases of the junction unmatched. Germline-derived CDR1 and CDR2 are MNHNY and SVGAGI (reference sequence). Here the CDR3 reads CASSPGVRLAGGPEPGANVLTF. CDR3 bases: TGTGCCAGCAGTCCCGGGGTTAGACTAGCGGGAGGGCCGGAACCTGGGGCCAACGTCCTGACTTTC.

This chain joins TRBV7-9 and TRBJ2-7; a possible D gene is TRBD2 (5 bases). Trimming took 4 bases from V and 5 from J, leaving 15 bases between them. The germline V gene has CDR1 SEHNR and CDR2 FQNEAQ (reference sequence). There are 14 residues in the CDR3. The DNA of the CDR3 is TGTGCCAGCAGCTGGAATAGGGAGAGGAACGAGCAGTACTTC. Translating gives CASSWNRERNEQYF.

The rearrangement links TRBV27 to TRBJ2-7; 13 nucleotides match TRBD2. CDR1 is MNHEY and CDR2 is SMNVEV in the germline V gene (reference sequence). V was pared by 3 bases and J by 2 bases, with 1 base of the junction left unmatched. The CDR3 length is 15 residues. Here the CDR3 DNA reads TGTGCCAGCAGTTTGGGACTAGCGGGGCCCTACGAGCAGTACTTC. Translating it yields CASSLGLAGPYEQYF.

The chain combines TRBV7-8 with TRBJ1-4; D not certain. Germline loops: CDR1 SGHVS, CDR2 FQNEAQ. Between the trimmed V and J ends, which lost 5 bases and 0 bases, there was a span of 16 bases. The CDR3 is made up of 17 amino acids. CDR3 sequence: CASSARSNSATNEKLFF. The CDR3 DNA follows: TGTGCCAGCAGCGCCCGATCAAACAGTGCAACTAATGAAAAACTGTTTTTT.

The chain uses TRBV4-3 and TRBJ1-2, with TRBD1 identical over 11 bases. The germline gives CDR1 LGHNA, CDR2 YSLEER. The CDR3 is 15 residues long. The trim removed 0 bases at V and 8 bases at J, leaving 5 bases unmatched. Here the CDR3 DNA reads TGCGCCAGCAGCCAAGATGGGACAGGGGGGAGAGGCTACACCTTC. Encoded protein: CASSQDGTGGRGYTF.

The V and J genes are TRBV29-1 and TRBJ2-3, with D unresolved. Germline V CDR1 and CDR2: SQVTM, ANQGSEA. The CDR3 spans 14 residues. Trimming cost V 4 bases and J 4 bases, with 15 bases left between them. This CDR3 is CSVARQQVADTQYF. DNA for the CDR3: TGCAGCGTTGCGCGGCAACAAGTCGCAGATACGCAGTATTTT.

The chain combines TRBV5-1 with TRBJ2-7; 10 nucleotides align to TRBD1. Germline lookup yields CDR1 SGHRS and CDR2 YFSETQ. The V gene end was trimmed by 3 bases and the J gene end by 4 bases; junction bases not matched to a gene: 7. This CDR3 contains 15 residues. The CDR3 sequence is CASSWGQGNRYEQYF. In DNA, the CDR3 is TGCGCCAGCAGCTGGGGACAGGGGAATCGGTACGAGCAGTACTTC.

This chain's CDR3 is CASSRAQGEGYTF. CDR3 bases: TGTGCCAGCAGTCGGGCACAGGGGGAGGGCTACACCTTC. This sequence joins TRBV12-3 or TRBV12-4 and TRBJ1-2; the match to TRBD1 covers 8 bases. J gave up 8 bases and V 5 bases, and 7 bases lay outside the gene matches. The CDR3 extends over 13 amino acids.